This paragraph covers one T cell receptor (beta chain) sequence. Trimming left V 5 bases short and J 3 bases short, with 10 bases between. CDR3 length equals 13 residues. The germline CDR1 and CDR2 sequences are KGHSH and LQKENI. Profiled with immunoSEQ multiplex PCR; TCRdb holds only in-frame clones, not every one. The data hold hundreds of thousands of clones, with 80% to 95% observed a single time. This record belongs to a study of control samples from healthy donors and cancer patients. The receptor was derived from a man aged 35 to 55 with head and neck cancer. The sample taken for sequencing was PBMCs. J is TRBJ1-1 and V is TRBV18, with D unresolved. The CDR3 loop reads CASSTRGDTEAFF. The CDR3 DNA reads TGTGCCAGCTCAACCCGCGGTGACACTGAAGCTTTCTTT.